What follows are 15 T cell receptor beta chains derived from one specimen sequenced in a study of cytomegalovirus exposure and HLA in healthy donors. The PCR made use of 60 Vbeta and 13 Jbeta primers. TCRdb's table, derived via immunoSEQ multiplex PCR, lists solely in-frame clones and lacks some. The data hold 35,000 to 45,000 clones, with roughly half observed a single time. Sequencing used PBMCs. The receptors originated from a man aged 60-69 years in good health and CMV-seronegative.

Ten or more counts support this clone. The chain employs TRBV30 and TRBJ1-5; possibly TRBD1 for D (5 bases). Germline V gene sequence: CDR1 GTSNPN, CDR2 SVGIG (reference sequence). With 0 bases removed from V and 6 bases from J, the gap between germline ends came to 12 bases. The CDR3 runs 14 residues. The CDR3 loop reads CAWSVSGLGQPQHF. Here the CDR3 DNA reads TGTGCCTGGAGTGTATCAGGGCTTGGTCAGCCCCAGCATTTT. Filled out from reference TRBV30 and TRBJ1-5, the complete variable domain reads SQTIHQWPATLVQPVGSPLSLECTVEGTSNPNLYWYRQAAGRGLQLLFYSVGIGQISSEVPQNLSASRPQDRQFILSSKKLLLSDSGFYLCAWSVSGLGQPQHFGDGTRLSIL.

This clone came up a few times. The chain employs TRBV7-9 and TRBJ1-3, with D possibly matching TRBD1 (6 bases). Trimming removed 4 bases at V and 2 bases at J, with 15 bases between. The CDR3 is made up of 16 amino acids. CDR1 and CDR2 (germline): SEHNR, FQNEAQ (reference sequence). The CDR3: CASSSFQGKPGNTIYF. The CDR3 nucleotides are TGTGCCAGCAGCTCCTTTCAGGGGAAACCTGGAAACACCATATATTTT.

The chain employs TRBV30 and TRBJ2-1, with D possibly being TRBD1 (6 bases). CDR3 length: 15 amino acids. Trimming stripped 5 bases from V and 0 bases from J, with 14 bases between. Germline V gene sequence: CDR1 GTSNPN, CDR2 SVGIG (reference sequence). CDR3 sequence reads: CAWAQGSSSYNEQFF. The CDR3 DNA sequence: TGTGCCTGGGCCCAGGGGAGTAGCTCCTACAATGAGCAGTTCTTC.

This clone turned up a few times. The chain uses TRBV9 and TRBJ2-3; TRBD2 matches 8 bases. Germline V gene lookup returns CDR1 SGDLS and CDR2 YYNGEE. This CDR3 has 16 amino acids. Unmatched junction bases numbered 7, after V lost 4 bases and J lost 0 bases. The CDR3 is CASSTSSGQSTDTQYF. The CDR3, as DNA: TGTGCCAGCAGCACCTCTAGCGGGCAGAGCACAGATACGCAGTATTTT.

There are a few counts of this clone. In DNA form, the CDR3 reads TGTGCCAGCAGCCCCCGGACAGGGAGCGGCTACACCTTC. This gives the protein CASSPRTGSGYTF. The chain couples TRBV7-2 to TRBJ1-2; 8 positions agree with TRBD1. Germline V lookup: CDR1 SGHTA, CDR2 FQGNSA. This CDR3 region has 13 residues. V trimming: 5 bases; J trimming: 8 bases; junction bases outside the gene matches: 7.

This clone was counted a few times. The chain links TRBV7-2 to TRBJ1-2; 7 bases match TRBD1. J was trimmed by 7 bases and V by 1 base; bases with no gene match: 6. CDR1 and CDR2 (germline): SGHTA, FQGNSA. The CDR3 consists of 14 residues. The CDR3 protein is CASSLDTGERGYTF. The CDR3 region has the DNA TGTGCCAGCAGCTTAGATACAGGGGAGCGTGGCTACACCTTC.

The chain has TRBV7-3 and TRBJ2-7; TRBD1 might be the D (6 bases). Germline lookup yields CDR1 SGHTA and CDR2 FQGTGA. The CDR3 runs to 14 residues. V lost 5 bases to trimming and J lost 3 bases, with 14 bases between them. CDR3 sequence reads: CASSEGGPGYEQYF. The DNA of the CDR3 is TGTGCCAGCAGCGAAGGGGGTCCGGGCTACGAGCAGTACTTC.

V and J are TRBV5-4 and TRBJ1-1, with 9 bases identical to TRBD1. This CDR3 region has 14 residues. Germline CDR1 reads SGHNT; CDR2 reads YYREEE (reference sequence). The V segment lost 3 bases and the J segment 3 bases; nucleotides outside the gene matches: 3. CDR3 DNA: TGTGCCAGCAGCTGGGGACAGGGAGACACTGAAGCTTTCTTT. This translates into CASSWGQGDTEAFF.

The chain couples TRBV13 to TRBJ2-7, with 8 bases lining up with TRBD1. Germline V gene lookup returns CDR1 PRHDT and CDR2 FYEKMQ (reference sequence). V shed 0 bases, J shed 6 bases, and the junction held 4 bases outside the gene matches. The CDR3 covers 14 residues. The CDR3: CASSLGPGTGEQYF. The DNA for the CDR3 is TGTGCCAGCAGCTTAGGCCCAGGGACAGGCGAGCAGTACTTC.

The rearrangement uses TRBV5-1 and TRBJ2-7, with TRBD2 identical over 7 bases. Germline loops: CDR1 SGHRS, CDR2 YFSETQ. J gave up 5 bases and V 0 bases, and 2 bases lay outside the gene matches. This CDR3 region has 13 residues. The DNA of the CDR3 is TGCGCCAGCAGCTTGGACCTAGCGGACGAGCAGTACTTC. Its protein product is CASSLDLADEQYF.

A few counts support this clone. The V gene is TRBV4-3, the J gene TRBJ1-3, with D hard to call. Germline CDR1 is LGHNA and CDR2 is YSLEER. The CDR3 covers 15 residues. V was cut by 0 bases and J by 4 bases, with 10 bases left in between. CDR3 region: CASSQDLGWGNTIYF. Here the CDR3 DNA reads TGCGCCAGCAGCCAAGATTTGGGCTGGGGAAACACCATATATTTT.

This chain uses TRBV6-5 with TRBJ1-2; 9 bases match TRBD1. CDR3 size: 11 residues. From germline, CDR1 is MNHEY and CDR2 SVGAGI. V shed 6 bases and J 14 bases; nucleotides not matched to a gene: 7. DNA of the CDR3: TGTGCCAGCAGAAACGACAGGGGGTCAACCTTC. Translation: CASRNDRGSTF.

This sequence joins TRBV6-6 and TRBJ2-3; D is unresolved. V dropped 6 bases and J dropped 6 bases, with 7 bases sitting between them. Germline CDR1 reads MNHNY; CDR2 reads SVGAGI (reference sequence). This CDR3 is 11 amino acids long. The CDR3 nucleotides read TGTGCCAGCAGCCTCTCCGATACGCAGTATTTT. This codes for CASSLSDTQYF.

The chain employs TRBV5-1 and TRBJ1-1, with D hard to call. CDR3 length: 14 amino acids. V was clipped by 1 base and J by 5 bases, with 12 bases between them. CDR1 and CDR2 (germline): SGHRS, YFSETQ. This chain's CDR3 is CASSLIPGETEAFF. In DNA form, the CDR3 reads TGCGCCAGCAGCTTGATCCCCGGGGAAACTGAAGCTTTCTTT.

The V gene is TRBV30, the J gene TRBJ1-2; 10 bases fit TRBD1. CDR3 length: 13 amino acids. The V segment lost 8 bases and the J segment 7 bases; nucleotides outside the gene matches: 10. CDR1 is GTSNPN and CDR2 is SVGIG in the germline V gene (reference sequence). CDR3 sequence reads: CATPGQGRGGYTF. In DNA, the CDR3 is TGTGCCACACCGGGACAGGGGAGAGGTGGCTACACCTTC.